This TCR beta chain was sequenced in a study of cytomegalovirus exposure and HLA in healthy donors (TCRdb year 2017). A note on the overall study: An earlier analysis of several hundred of the donors reported approximately 260 Gb of sequence data and 90 million to 120 million unique TCR beta sequences obtained from some 170 million T cells. Roughly 300 gigabases of sequencing data and 70 million to 95 million unique TCR sequences made up an early release that covered over 550 HLA-typed donors. Among the roughly 400 genotyped donors, about 83% belonged to the genetic ancestry cluster associated with self-reported Caucasian donors. The study was designed to test whether signatures of past pathogen exposure could be identified by cataloging public T cell receptors. The study profiled the T cell repertoires of some 610 subjects by immunosequencing and related them to cytomegalovirus serostatus. A separate validation cohort of 90 to 150 different subjects was used in addition to the roughly 670-subject first cohort. High-throughput TCR immunosequencing, statistical association of individual TCRs with disease status, and machine learning were combined to predict cytomegalovirus infection status. A later analysis re-examined previously published TCR beta repertoires from roughly 720 donors and added high-resolution HLA genotyping to investigate patterns of TCR occurrence. In the later analysis, no new phenotypic data were used to find candidate immune exposures; instead, reliance was placed on TCR beta sequences and their occurrence across donors. An earlier analysis of about 600 of the donors used high-throughput TCR beta sequencing to judge whether each TCR beta V gene segment behaved as functional or pseudogenic. Alongside the repertoire data, information on donor age, sex, ethnicity and CMV serostatus was compiled. A later genetic analysis took genome-wide SNP genotypes for about 55% of the 666 donors and used that subset as a discovery cohort. All discovery cohort repertoires had been generated on a single sequencing platform. Class I and class II HLA loci were covered by the typing at four-digit resolution. Typing coverage varied by locus: about 620-640 donors for A, B, C, DRB1 and DQB1; about 520 for DQA1; 600 to 610 for DPA1; approximately 490 for DPB1. Because of strong linkage in the cohort, roughly 5 DR-DQ haplotypes were treated as single units for association and clustering. On average, roughly 250,000 unique TCR beta nucleotide sequences were sequenced per donor among about 400 genotyped donors of the cohort, with 15% to 20% of those sequences being non-productive.

For CDR1 and CDR2, the germline V gene lists MGHRA and YSYEKL. V gives up 0 bases and J gives up 4 bases, and the segment between their germline ends measures 19 bases. The CDR3 spans 17 residues, from the cysteine through the phenylalanine. The DNA shown is the 51-base CDR3, in frame from base 1. The investigation overall reported the following: When HLA alleles, especially DR and DQ, strongly co-occurred, TCR associations were difficult to assign to individual alleles. Because counts were too low, roughly 16 rarely observed V segments, including chromosome 9 orphons, were excluded from the earlier analysis of some 540 of the donors. The authors suggested that the approach could potentially be generalized to other disease states and immunological phenotypes. A total of 150 to 200 TCR beta chains were listed by the study as associated with cytomegalovirus. Several of the top co-occurrence clusters appeared to be linked to parvovirus B19, influenza, CMV and Epstein-Barr virus, according to a later analysis. In a later analysis, around 17,000 TCR beta sequences were associated with specific HLA alleles at a false discovery rate of 0.05. In an earlier analysis of about 600 of the donors, most TCR beta V segments appeared in productive rearrangements about 90% or about 30% of the time, broadly matching IMGT annotations. Linkage disequilibrium might explain the correlated functional status among segregating V segments, but an unknown experimental factor could not be excluded. The presence/absence analyses assumed that sequencing depth was roughly uniform across donors, and that assumption may not be true. A further reported finding was that TCR beta sequences accurately predicted the HLA-A and HLA-B alleles for most subjects in the first cohort. HLA typing was unavailable for some donors at each locus, so association tests used only the typed subset. The classifier was reported to diagnose cytomegalovirus status with high specificity and sensitivity in both the original cohort and the validation cohort. The sequencing pipeline was judged likely to have produced a cluster of highly shared sequence variants as a technical artifact. Some IMGT-functional V segments, including TRBV6-2 and TRBV6-3, could not be told apart with the 87-base-pair reads, so those segments were excluded. This cohort had only TCR beta chains sequenced, and the lack of alpha or paired-chain data limited which features could be detected. In a later analysis, the rate of TCR association differed among HLA loci, with DRB1 alleles having the most associated TCRs and HLA-C alleles having the fewest. The only immune exposure information available for the cohort was CMV serostatus. According to a later genetic analysis, donors in an Asian-associated ancestry cluster had fewer N-insertions in productive TCRs than the approximately 630-donor mean. V-gene and J-gene trimming of TCR beta chains was associated with a missense DCLRE1C variant in a later genetic analysis, and the association was replicated in an independent cohort. According to a later analysis, most CMV-associated TCR beta chains appeared to be HLA-restricted, and the HLA associations seemed to be driven largely by CMV exposure. In vitro tests confirmed that three of the cytomegalovirus-associated TCR beta chains recognize cytomegalovirus antigens. In a later analysis, HLA-associated TCR beta chains were found to be more clonally expanded and to have lower generation probabilities than equally common non-associated chains. Across donors, most TCR sequences were observed very rarely, whereas some public TCRs were present in many individuals.

The method was the immunoSEQ multiplex PCR assay. The multiplex PCR relied on a mix of 60 forward primers for TCR Vbeta segments and 13 reverse primers for TCR Jbeta segments. A multiplex PCR assay on genomic DNA amplified the CDR3 region of rearranged TCR beta genes. Amplified TCR beta libraries were sequenced as 87-base-pair reads on the Illumina HiSeq System. Regarding the original processing steps: In a later analysis, around 80 million unique TCR beta chains were counted across the 666 repertoires, and around 11 million of these chains were shared by at least two donors. Raw reads were error-corrected and collapsed into unique sequences with a nearest-neighbor algorithm that merged closely related sequences to remove PCR and sequencing errors. CDR3 sequences were aligned to IMGT reference sequences to assign V, D and J gene segments. For a sequence to be retained, at least a six-nucleotide match to both a V gene segment and a J gene segment was required. A rearrangement counted as productive if the CDR3 had no stop codons and remained in frame with V and J, and every other rearrangement counted as non-productive. Following IMGT convention, CDR3 was defined as the stretch from the second conserved V-encoded cysteine to the conserved J-encoded phenylalanine. The earlier analysis of about 620 of the donors excluded sequences that lacked an unambiguous match to a single V gene segment. An earlier analysis of several hundred of the donors called V segments functional above 56.7% productive rearrangements and segregating when the between-donor standard deviation exceeded 5%. To diagnose cytomegalovirus status from the catalog of TCR beta chain sequences, a statistical classification framework was built. A later analysis assigned V and J genes by comparing TCR nucleotide sequences with IMGT/GENE-DB human TR gene sequences. Using the TCRdist pipeline, a later analysis assigned CDR3 sequences along with most-parsimonious VDJ recombination scenarios. In a later analysis, every TCR beta chain was defined by the combination of its CDR3 amino acid sequence and its V-gene family, and reads without a unique V-gene family were dropped. As a way to deal with suspected cross-contamination and a sequencing artifact, a later analysis dropped 450 to 600 nucleotide sequences that were highly shared and had low generation probability. In a later analysis, a clonal expansion index was calculated for each public chain from normalized within-repertoire ranks of inferred template counts. Generation probabilities in a later analysis came from a VDJ recombination model fitted to out-of-frame rearrangements, and those results were checked against IGoR. In a later analysis, hypergeometric tests were used to score TCR-TCR, TCR-HLA and TCR-CMV co-occurrence, with a repertoire-size bias correction applied to TCR pairs. A later analysis estimated false discovery rates by permuting HLA or CMV assignments 20 times. In a later analysis, co-occurring TCRs were grouped using DBSCAN, and TCRdist sequence similarity was added for clustering within HLA-allele-positive subsets. Repertoires with fewer than 30,000 or more than 120,000 public chains, plus five repertoires with anomalous nucleotide sharing, were excluded from co-occurrence clustering. The table was pulled from immuneACCESS by TCRdb, which kept in-frame rearrangements only. Such tables lose some clones; where checked, under half of the loss comes from unresolved V genes, and the rest has no known cause. The DNA gave D and trimming, while V, J and clone size come from that table. This sample comprises over 110,000 clones, about 80% of them detected only once. Of the sample, under 3% falls within the top ten clones.

In this sample, this clone turned up once. The antigen this receptor binds is unknown. Nothing much larger sits one base from this clone, and base qualities are not available. The cohort consisted of 650 to 850 healthy bone marrow donors. All cohort members were sampled while nominally healthy, although unrecorded immune exposures were likely present. The donor tested CMV seronegative, placing the donor among the approximately 360 seronegative members of the cohort. Each donor provided a peripheral blood sample, and peripheral blood mononuclear cells were used for TCR beta sequencing. The Qiagen DNeasy Blood Extraction Kit was used to extract genomic DNA from the blood cell samples.

The sample taken for sequencing was PBMCs. The TCR comes from a female donor in good health and CMV-seronegative. The sequence is built from TRBV4-1 and TRBJ2-7; the D segment could be TRBD1, given 5 matching bases. The DNA sequence reads TGCGCCAGCAGCCAAGATCTGACAGTTGGCAGGGTATACGAGCAGTACTTC. It translates as CASSQDLTVGRVYEQYF.